The rows below give T cell receptor beta chains drawn from one sample of a study of T cell repertoires in cytomegalovirus infection. One entry per CDR3 protein results from TCRdb running MiXCR on the reads. The sample includes about 830,000 distinct CDR3 sequences, over 25% of them seen just once. Their cognate antigens are unknown. This specimen was cultured CD8+ T cells from PBMCs, taken from culture after CMV antigen stimulation. The receptor source for this set is a human donor in good health (CMV status not recorded). Some clones in this sample may be carry-over from other donors' samples. CDR3s include the opening cysteine and the closing phenylalanine or tryptophan. The D gene is left open where the match is weak. Only some rows state a clone size, as once, few, many or a class for expanded clones.

j_gene,v_gene,abundance,d_gene,CDR3nt,CDR3aa
TRBJ2-3,TRBV4-1,-,TRBD2,TGCGCCAGCGGCTCAAGCGCGGGACTAGCGGGGGGCGGAGATACGCAGTATTTT,CASGSSAGLAGGGDTQYF
TRBJ1-2,TRBV6-5,-,-,TGTGCCAGCAGTTACTCGTGGAGTCACGCTAACTATGGCTACACCTTC,CASSYSWSHANYGYTF
TRBJ2-1,TRBV7-6,-,-,TGTGCCAGCAGCTTTCGAGCGCACAATGAGCAGTTCTTC,CASSFRAHNEQFF
TRBJ2-3,TRBV6-6,few,TRBD2,TGTGCCAGCACCTATAGCGGGGGGTCCACAGATACGCAGTATTTT,CASTYSGGSTDTQYF
TRBJ1-2,TRBV7-2,-,-,TGTGCCAGCAGCGTCTGGACAACTCCTAACTATGGCTACACCTTC,CASSVWTTPNYGYTF
TRBJ2-5,TRBV19,-,TRBD2,TGTGCCACCCAAGAGAGCGGGGTCCAAGAGACCCAGTACTTC,CATQESGVQETQYF
TRBJ2-1,TRBV11-2,few,TRBD1,TGTGCCAGCAGCTCGACAGGGGGAAACTCCTACAATGAGCAGTTCTTC,CASSSTGGNSYNEQFF
TRBJ2-3,TRBV4-1,-,-,TGCGCCAGCAGCCATCGTATTATGGGGGGGCAAGGCCCAGATACGCAGTATTTT,CASSHRIMGGQGPDTQYF
TRBJ2-5,TRBV20-1,once,-,TGCAGTGTCATCCACGGACTGGGGTTTTTGGAGACCCAGTACTTC,CSVIHGLGFLETQYF
TRBJ2-3,TRBV19,-,TRBD1,TGTGCCAGTAGAACAGGGGCCCGCCTTAGCACAGATACGCAGTATTTT,CASRTGARLSTDTQYF